This entry lists 14 T cell receptor beta chains sequenced from one sample in a study of T-cell reconstitution after alpha-beta-depleted transplantation in children. Molecular barcoding with unique molecular identifiers was used for the TCRbeta library. TCRdb re-derived calls from the PCR reads in MiXCR, one entry per CDR3 protein. The table lists hundreds of thousands of distinct CDR3 sequences, about 24% of them singletons. Sequenced here: PBMCs, mostly from graft donor cells, sampled 360 days after TCRalphabeta/CD19-depleted stem cell transplant. These TCRs come from a female patient aged 2 to 10 who had a stem cell transplant for congenital amegakaryocytic thrombocytopenia, so the T cells may come from the graft donor.

The chain employs TRBV20-1 and TRBJ2-7; D may correspond to TRBD1 or TRBD2 (7 bases each). The germline gives CDR1 DFQATT, CDR2 SNEGSKA (reference sequence). V gave up 2 bases and J gave up 5 bases, with 16 bases separating them. This CDR3 region has 14 residues. CDR3 DNA: TGCAGTGCTAGATCAGGGGGGGGATTAAACGAGCAGTACTTC. Amino acid sequence: CSARSGGGLNEQYF.

V is TRBV7-6 and J is TRBJ2-1, with D perhaps being TRBD1 or TRBD2 (5 bases each). Germline CDR1 SGHVS, CDR2 FNYEAQ. The CDR3 has 18 amino acids. Trimming stripped 4 bases from V and 0 bases from J, with 19 bases between. The CDR3 DNA sequence: TGTGCCAGCAGCTCCGCGTGGGGGAACAGCTACTCCTACAATGAGCAGTTCTTC. Its translation is CASSSAWGNSYSYNEQFF.

The chain recombines TRBV18 with TRBJ2-7; TRBD1 agrees at 8 bases. CDR3 length: 16 residues. Per germline, CDR1 KGHSH and CDR2 LQKENI. After removal of 4 bases from V and 3 bases from J, the junction contained 11 bases not matched to a gene. The CDR3 spells CASSRLPGQGVYEQYF. Here the CDR3 DNA reads TGTGCCAGCTCACGACTTCCAGGACAGGGTGTCTACGAGCAGTACTTC.

This clonotype has only a few counts. The chain recombines TRBV20-1 with TRBJ2-5; the D gene is possibly TRBD2 (5 bases). The CDR3 consists of 12 residues. The V gene's germline CDR1 is DFQATT and CDR2 SNEGSKA (reference sequence). Trimming pared 5 bases from V and 3 bases from J, leaving 10 bases between. The CDR3 DNA reads as TGCAGTGCTCACCGGGATGAAGAGACCCAGTACTTC. Encoded protein: CSAHRDEETQYF.

This clonotype was observed a handful of times. The chain employs TRBV10-3 and TRBJ2-7; tentative D call: TRBD2 (5 bases). V was trimmed by 6 bases and J by 5 bases, leaving 23 bases between them. This CDR3 region has 16 residues. Germline CDR1 and CDR2: ENHRY and SYGVKD. The CDR3 here is CAISKTPLRETHEQYF. The CDR3 DNA follows: TGTGCCATCAGCAAGACCCCCCTGAGGGAGACCCACGAGCAGTACTTC.

The chain is built from TRBV7-9 and TRBJ1-1; tentatively, D is TRBD1 (6 bases). The V gene's germline CDR1 is SEHNR and CDR2 FQNEAQ (reference sequence). V lost 3 bases, J lost 0 bases, and 11 bases lay in between. This CDR3 contains 15 residues. The CDR3 DNA reads TGTGCCAGCAGCTTTTACAGGGAAATGAACACTGAAGCTTTCTTT. Translated, it gives CASSFYREMNTEAFF. The full variable domain, its missing parts supplied by reference TRBV7-9 and TRBJ1-1, is DTGVSQNPRHKITKRGQNVTFRCDPISEHNRLYWYRQTLGQGPEFLTYFQNEAQLEKSRLLSDRFSAERPKGSFSTLEIQRTEQGDSAMYLCASSFYREMNTEAFFGQGTRLTVV.

At least ten counts were recorded for this clonotype. The chain uses TRBV5-1 and TRBJ2-1; maybe TRBD2 (5 bases). The V and J ends lost 0 bases and 4 bases respectively, with 11 bases between them. The V gene's germline CDR1 is SGHRS and CDR2 YFSETQ. The CDR3 totals 15 residues. The DNA for the CDR3 is TGCGCCAGCAGCTTGGGAGGGCATCCGTACAATGAGCAGTTCTTC. It codes for CASSLGGHPYNEQFF.

This clonotype was seen ten or more times. The chain has TRBV4-1 and TRBJ2-7; 7 positions match TRBD1. Germline V CDR1 and CDR2: MGHRA, YSYEKL. The CDR3 runs to 15 residues. With 3 bases clipped from V and 2 bases from J, the junction kept 7 bases outside the gene matches. The CDR3 DNA reads as TGCGCCAGCAGCCAGCAGGAGACAGGGACCTACGAGCAGTACTTC. Translating gives CASSQQETGTYEQYF.

Regarding this clonotype: Since a much larger clone is just one base distant, this may be a read error. The final CDR3 position lacks the conserved phenylalanine or tryptophan, pointing to a likely read error. V is TRBV14 and J is TRBJ2-7; the D is unclear. This CDR3 is built from 13 residues. In germline, CDR1 is SGHDN, CDR2 FVKESK. V was cut by 4 bases and J by 1 base, with 8 bases left in between. The CDR3 DNA reads TGTGCCAGCAGCCTCCAGGCTTCCTACGAGCAGTACTAC. This sequence encodes CASSLQASYEQYY.

The rearrangement joins TRBV20-1 to TRBJ2-2; 7 bases align to TRBD2. The germline V gene encodes CDR1 DFQATT and CDR2 SNEGSKA (reference sequence). With 3 bases clipped from V and 3 bases from J, the junction kept 7 bases outside the gene matches. The CDR3 runs 15 residues. The DNA for the CDR3 is TGCAGTGCTAGCCAATATAGCGGGCACACCGGGGAGCTGTTTTTT. It specifies CSASQYSGHTGELFF.

The genes are TRBV6-1 and TRBJ2-2; no firm D call. Trimming removed 2 bases from V and 3 bases from J, with 7 bases in between. The length of the CDR3 is 14 residues. The germline gives CDR1 MNHNS, CDR2 SASEGT. The CDR3 loop reads CASSELQHTGELFF. The CDR3 DNA sequence: TGTGCCAGCAGTGAATTACAACACACCGGGGAGCTGTTTTTT.

The DNA of the CDR3 is TGTGCCAGCAGCTTAGTCGGCAGGGAATTCGGCGAGCAGTACTTC. It specifies CASSLVGREFGEQYF. The rearrangement uses TRBV7-9 and TRBJ2-7; maybe TRBD1 (5 bases). Per germline, CDR1 SEHNR and CDR2 FQNEAQ (reference sequence). V gave up 1 base and J gave up 6 bases, with 16 bases separating them. The CDR3 is 15 amino acids.

This clonotype was counted at least ten times. The rearrangement uses TRBV7-9 and TRBJ2-7; D gene unclear. Germline-derived CDR1 and CDR2 are SEHNR and FQNEAQ (reference sequence). This CDR3 is 13 amino acids long. V gave up 0 bases and J gave up 2 bases, with 5 bases separating them. The CDR3 nucleotides read TGTGCCAGCAGCTTAGCCAGAGCCTACGAGCAGTACTTC. It specifies CASSLARAYEQYF.

The sample holds a few counts of this clonotype. V usage is TRBV24-1 and J usage is TRBJ2-2; D may be TRBD2 (5 bases). Trimming left V 7 bases short and J 2 bases short, with 7 bases between. The CDR3 is 13 residues long. Germline CDR1 and CDR2: KGHDR and SFDVKD. CDR3: CATRTTNTGELFF. The DNA of the CDR3 is TGTGCCACCAGGACTACCAACACCGGGGAGCTGTTTTTT.